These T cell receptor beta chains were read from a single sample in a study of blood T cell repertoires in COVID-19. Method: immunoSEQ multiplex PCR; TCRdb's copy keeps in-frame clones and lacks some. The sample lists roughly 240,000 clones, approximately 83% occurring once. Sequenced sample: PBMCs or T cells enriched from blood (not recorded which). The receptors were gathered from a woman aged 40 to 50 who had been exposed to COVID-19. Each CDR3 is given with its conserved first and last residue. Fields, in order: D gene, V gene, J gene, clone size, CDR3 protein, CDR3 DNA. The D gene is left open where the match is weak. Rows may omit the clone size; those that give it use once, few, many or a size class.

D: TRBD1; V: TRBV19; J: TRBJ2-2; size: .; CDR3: CASSMARQGFGTGELFF; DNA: TGTGCCAGTAGTATGGCCCGACAGGGGTTTGGAACCGGGGAGCTGTTTTTT
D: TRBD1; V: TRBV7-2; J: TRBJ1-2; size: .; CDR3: CASSLSGPGQGNYGYTF; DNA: TGTGCCAGCAGCTTAAGCGGCCCGGGACAGGGCAACTATGGCTACACCTTC
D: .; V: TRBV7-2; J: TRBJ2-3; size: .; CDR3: CASSAGPTTDTQYF; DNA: TGTGCCAGCAGCGCGGGCCCGACCACAGATACGCAGTATTTT
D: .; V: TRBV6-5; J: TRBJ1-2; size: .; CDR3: CASSPSYGYTF; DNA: TGTGCCAGCAGTCCCAGCTATGGCTACACCTTC
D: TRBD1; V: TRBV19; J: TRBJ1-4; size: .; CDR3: CASSRPGGGEKLFF; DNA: TGTGCCAGTAGTAGGCCAGGGGGCGGCGAAAAACTGTTTTTT
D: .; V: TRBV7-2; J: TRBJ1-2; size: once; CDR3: CASSPETDPNYGYTF; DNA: TGTGCCAGCAGCCCCGAGACAGATCCTAACTATGGCTACACCTTC
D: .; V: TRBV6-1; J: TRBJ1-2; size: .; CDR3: CASSEGRGYGYTF; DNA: TGTGCCAGCAGTGAAGGGAGGGGTTACGGCTACACCTTC
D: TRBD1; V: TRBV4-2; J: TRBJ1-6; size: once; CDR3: CASSQERQTGGRSYNSPLHF; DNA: TGTGCCAGCAGCCAAGAAAGACAGACAGGGGGTCGATCCTATAATTCACCCCTCCACTTT
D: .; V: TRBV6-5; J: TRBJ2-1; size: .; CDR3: CASIAASFSYNEQFF; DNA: TGTGCCAGCATCGCGGCTAGCTTCTCCTACAATGAGCAGTTCTTC
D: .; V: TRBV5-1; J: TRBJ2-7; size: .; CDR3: CASSLDGYEQYF; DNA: TGCGCCAGCAGTTTAGATGGCTACGAGCAGTACTTC
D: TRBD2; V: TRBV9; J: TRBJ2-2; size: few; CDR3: CASSVGLAGANTGELFF; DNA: TGTGCCAGCAGCGTAGGGCTAGCGGGGGCGAACACCGGGGAGCTGTTTTTT
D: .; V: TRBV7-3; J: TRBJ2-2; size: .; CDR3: CASSLGVGTGELFF; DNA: TGTGCCAGCAGCCTAGGGGTCGGCACCGGGGAGCTGTTTTTT
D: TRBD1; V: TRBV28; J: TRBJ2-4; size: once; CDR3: CASSDRVAKNIQYF; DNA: TGTGCCAGCAGTGACAGGGTAGCCAAAAACATTCAGTACTTC
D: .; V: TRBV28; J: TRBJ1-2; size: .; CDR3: CASSSGTASNYGYTF; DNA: TGTGCCAGCAGTTCAGGAACGGCCTCTAACTATGGCTACACCTTC
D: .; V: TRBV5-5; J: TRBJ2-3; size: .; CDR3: CASSRTTGAATDTQYF; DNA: TGTGCCAGCAGCCGGACGACAGGTGCGGCCACAGATACGCAGTATTTT
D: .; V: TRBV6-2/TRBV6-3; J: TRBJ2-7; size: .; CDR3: CASSGGGHRTSYEQYF; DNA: TGTGCCAGCAGTGGGGGAGGCCACCGGACCTCCTACGAGCAGTACTTC
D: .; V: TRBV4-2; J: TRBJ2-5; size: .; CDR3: CASSQGGRANKETQYF; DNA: TGTGCCAGCAGCCAAGGTGGGCGCGCGAACAAAGAGACCCAGTACTTC
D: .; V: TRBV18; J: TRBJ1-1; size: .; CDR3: CASSPATSPTEAFF; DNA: TGTGCCAGCTCACCGGCGACAAGTCCCACTGAAGCTTTCTTT
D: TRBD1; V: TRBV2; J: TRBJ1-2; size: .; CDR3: CASSELDRGSSGYTF; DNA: TGTGCCAGCAGTGAACTGGACAGGGGGTCATCTGGCTACACCTTC
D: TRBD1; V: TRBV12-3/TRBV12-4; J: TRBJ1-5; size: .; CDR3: CASSSGQNQPQHF; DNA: TGTGCCAGCAGCTCGGGACAGAATCAGCCCCAGCATTTT
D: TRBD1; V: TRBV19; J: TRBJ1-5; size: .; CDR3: CASSAGTGRNQPQHF; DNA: TGTGCCAGTAGTGCGGGGACAGGGCGCAATCAGCCCCAGCATTTT
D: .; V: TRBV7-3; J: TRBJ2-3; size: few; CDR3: CASSLTGLNTDTQYF; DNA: TGTGCCAGCAGCTTAACGGGACTGAACACAGATACGCAGTATTTT
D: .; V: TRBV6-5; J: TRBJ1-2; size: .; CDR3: CASSYWGHLEGGGYTF; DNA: TGTGCCAGCAGTTACTGGGGCCACCTCGAAGGCGGTGGCTACACCTTC
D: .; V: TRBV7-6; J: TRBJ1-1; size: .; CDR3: CASSPGHQNTEAFF; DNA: TGTGCCAGCAGCCCGGGACACCAGAACACTGAAGCTTTCTTT
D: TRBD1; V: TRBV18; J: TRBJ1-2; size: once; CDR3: CASSPLGQGDYGYTF; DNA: TGTGCCAGCTCACCACTGGGACAGGGGGACTATGGCTACACCTTC
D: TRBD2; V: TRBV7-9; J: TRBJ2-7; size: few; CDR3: CASSRKRGAYEQYF; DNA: TGTGCCAGCAGCCGAAAGCGGGGGGCCTACGAGCAGTACTTC
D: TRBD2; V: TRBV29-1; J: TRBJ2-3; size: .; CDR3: CSAPHGRRGGTDTQYF; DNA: TGCAGCGCCCCCCACGGGCGGCGGGGGGGCACAGATACGCAGTATTTT
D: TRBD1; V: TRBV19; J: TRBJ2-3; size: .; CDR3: CASNGGTGFTDTQYF; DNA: TGTGCCAGTAACGGCGGGACAGGTTTCACAGATACGCAGTATTTT
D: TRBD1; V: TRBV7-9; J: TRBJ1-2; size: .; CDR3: CASSSTGTGIYGYTF; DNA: TGTGCCAGCAGCTCAACCGGGACAGGGATATATGGCTACACCTTC
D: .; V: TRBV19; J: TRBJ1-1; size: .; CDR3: CASSPGRDMNTEAFF; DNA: TGTGCCAGTAGTCCCGGCCGGGACATGAACACTGAAGCTTTCTTT
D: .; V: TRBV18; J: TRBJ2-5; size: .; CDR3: CASSPTGGPQETQYF; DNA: TGTGCCAGCTCACCAACCGGGGGGCCACAAGAGACCCAGTACTTC
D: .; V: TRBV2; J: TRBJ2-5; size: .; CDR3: CASTYSGSGEETQYF; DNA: TGTGCCAGCACTTATTCCGGATCCGGAGAAGAGACCCAGTACTTC
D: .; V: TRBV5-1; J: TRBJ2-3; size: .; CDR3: CASSLDRGADTQYF; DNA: TGCGCCAGCAGCTTGGATCGGGGTGCAGATACGCAGTATTTT
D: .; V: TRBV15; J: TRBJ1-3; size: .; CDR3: CATSGQRGSGNTIYF; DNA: TGTGCCACCAGCGGTCAAAGGGGCTCTGGAAACACCATATATTTT
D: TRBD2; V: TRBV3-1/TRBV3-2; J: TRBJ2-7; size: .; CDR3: CASSQGTSGVYEQYF; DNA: TGTGCCAGCAGCCAAGGGACTAGCGGGGTCTACGAGCAGTACTTC
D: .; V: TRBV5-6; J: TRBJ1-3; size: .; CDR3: CASSSRQTGDTIYF; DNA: TGTGCCAGCAGCTCCCGGCAGACAGGTGACACCATATATTTT
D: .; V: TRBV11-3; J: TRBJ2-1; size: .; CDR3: CASSLDSVNNEQFF; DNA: TGTGCCAGCAGCTTAGATAGTGTCAACAATGAGCAGTTCTTC
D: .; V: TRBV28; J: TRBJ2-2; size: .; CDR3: CASPPPGLSGELFF; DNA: TGTGCCAGTCCCCCCCCAGGGCTGAGCGGGGAGCTGTTTTTT
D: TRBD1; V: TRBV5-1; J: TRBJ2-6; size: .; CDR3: CASSLGDRVRSGANVLTF; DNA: TGCGCCAGCAGCTTGGGGGACAGGGTTCGGTCTGGGGCCAACGTCCTGACTTTC
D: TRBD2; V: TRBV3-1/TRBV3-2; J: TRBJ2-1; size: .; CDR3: CASSQDHGRGEQFF; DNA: TGTGCCAGCAGCCAAGATCATGGGCGGGGGGAGCAGTTCTTC
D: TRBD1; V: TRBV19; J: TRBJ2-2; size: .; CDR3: CASRDRRNTGELFF; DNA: TGTGCCAGTCGGGACAGGAGGAACACCGGGGAGCTGTTTTTT
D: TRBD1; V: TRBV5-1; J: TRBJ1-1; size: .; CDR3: CASSLGDSLNTEAFF; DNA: TGCGCCAGCAGCTTGGGGGACAGCTTGAACACTGAAGCTTTCTTT
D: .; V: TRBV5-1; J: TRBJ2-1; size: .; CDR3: CASNRGVNDNEQFF; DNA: TGCGCCAGCAATCGCGGGGTTAACGACAATGAGCAGTTCTTC